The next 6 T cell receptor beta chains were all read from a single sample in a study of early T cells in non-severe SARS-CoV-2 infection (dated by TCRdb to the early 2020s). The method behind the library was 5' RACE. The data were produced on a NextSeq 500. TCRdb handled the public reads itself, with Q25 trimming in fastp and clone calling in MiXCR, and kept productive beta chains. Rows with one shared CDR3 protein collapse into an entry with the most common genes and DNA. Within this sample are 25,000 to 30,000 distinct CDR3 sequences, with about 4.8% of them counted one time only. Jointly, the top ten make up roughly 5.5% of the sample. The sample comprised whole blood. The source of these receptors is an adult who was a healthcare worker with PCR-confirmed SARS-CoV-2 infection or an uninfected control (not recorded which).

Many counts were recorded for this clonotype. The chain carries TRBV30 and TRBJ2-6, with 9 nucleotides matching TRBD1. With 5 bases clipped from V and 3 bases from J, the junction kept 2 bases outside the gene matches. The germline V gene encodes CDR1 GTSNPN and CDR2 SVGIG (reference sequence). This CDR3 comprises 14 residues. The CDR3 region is CAWGQGFGANVLTF. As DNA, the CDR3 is TGTGCCTGGGGACAGGGGTTTGGGGCCAACGTCCTGACTTTC.

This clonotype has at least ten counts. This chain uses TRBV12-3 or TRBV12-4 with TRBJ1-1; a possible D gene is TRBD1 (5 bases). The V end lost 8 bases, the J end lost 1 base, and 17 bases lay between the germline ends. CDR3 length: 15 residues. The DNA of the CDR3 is TGTGCCAGCTTCCTACGACGGGGACCGAACACTGAAGCTTTCTTT. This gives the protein CASFLRRGPNTEAFF.

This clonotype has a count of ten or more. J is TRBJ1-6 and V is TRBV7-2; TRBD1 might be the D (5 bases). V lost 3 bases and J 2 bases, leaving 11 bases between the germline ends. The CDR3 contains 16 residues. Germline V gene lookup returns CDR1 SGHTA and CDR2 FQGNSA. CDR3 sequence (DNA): TGTGCCAGCAGCTTCACGGGGGACGCCTATAATTCACCCCTCCACTTT. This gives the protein CASSFTGDAYNSPLHF.

The CDR3: CASSLGGGDEKLFF. Here the CDR3 DNA reads TGCGCCAGCAGCTTAGGGGGAGGGGACGAAAAACTGTTTTTT. The chain links TRBV5-1 to TRBJ1-4; weak D call: TRBD1 (6 bases). The CDR3 length is 14 residues. Germline V gene lookup returns CDR1 SGHRS and CDR2 YFSETQ. V dropped 2 bases and J dropped 8 bases, with 13 bases sitting between them.

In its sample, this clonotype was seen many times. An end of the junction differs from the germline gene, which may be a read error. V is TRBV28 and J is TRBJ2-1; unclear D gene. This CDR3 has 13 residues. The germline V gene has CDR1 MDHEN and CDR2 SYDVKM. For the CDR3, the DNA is TGTGCCAGCAGGTTATCATCCTACAATGAGCAGTTCTTC. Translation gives CASRLSSYNEQFF.

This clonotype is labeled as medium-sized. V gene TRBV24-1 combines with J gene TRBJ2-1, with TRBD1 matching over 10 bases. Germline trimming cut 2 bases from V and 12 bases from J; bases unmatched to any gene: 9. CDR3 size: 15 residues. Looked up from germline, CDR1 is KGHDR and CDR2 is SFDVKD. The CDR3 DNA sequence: TGTGCCACCAGTGATTCCGGGACAGGGGCCGTAGGGCAGTTCTTC. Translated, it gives CATSDSGTGAVGQFF.